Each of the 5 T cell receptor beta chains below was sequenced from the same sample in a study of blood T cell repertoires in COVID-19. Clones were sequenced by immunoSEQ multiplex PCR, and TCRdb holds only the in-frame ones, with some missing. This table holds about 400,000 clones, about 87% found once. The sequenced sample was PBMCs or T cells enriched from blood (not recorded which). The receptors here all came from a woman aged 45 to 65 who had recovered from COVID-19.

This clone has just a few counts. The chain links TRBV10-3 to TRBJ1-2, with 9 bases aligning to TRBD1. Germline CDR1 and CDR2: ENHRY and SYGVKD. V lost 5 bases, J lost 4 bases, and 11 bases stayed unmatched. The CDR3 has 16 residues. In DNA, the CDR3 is TGTGCCATCAGTATGACAGGGGGATCGGGTTCCTATGGCTACACCTTC. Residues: CAISMTGGSGSYGYTF.

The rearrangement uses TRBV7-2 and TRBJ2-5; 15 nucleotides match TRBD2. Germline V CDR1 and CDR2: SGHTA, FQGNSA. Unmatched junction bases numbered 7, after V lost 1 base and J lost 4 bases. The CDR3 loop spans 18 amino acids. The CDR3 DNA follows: TGTGCCAGCAGCTTAGTCCGGACTAGCGGGGGGGCGGGAGAGACCCAGTACTTC. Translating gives CASSLVRTSGGAGETQYF.

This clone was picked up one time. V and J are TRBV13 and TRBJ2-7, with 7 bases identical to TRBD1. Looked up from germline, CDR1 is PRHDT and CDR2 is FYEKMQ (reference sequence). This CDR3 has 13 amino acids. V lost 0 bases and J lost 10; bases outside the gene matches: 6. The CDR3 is CASSLGRGTEQYF. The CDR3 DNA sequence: TGTGCCAGCAGCTTAGGCCGTGGGACAGAACAGTACTTC.

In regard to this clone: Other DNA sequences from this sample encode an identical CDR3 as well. The CDR3 bases are TGTGCCAGCAGCTTAGCGGGGCGCGGTGAGCAGTTCTTC. It codes for CASSLAGRGEQFF. This rearrangement joins TRBV7-2 to TRBJ2-1, with D possibly TRBD1 on 5 matching bases. The CDR3 length is 13 residues. The germline V and J ends were trimmed by 0 bases and 9 bases, with 9 bases remaining between them. CDR1 is SGHTA, CDR2 FQGNSA, per germline.

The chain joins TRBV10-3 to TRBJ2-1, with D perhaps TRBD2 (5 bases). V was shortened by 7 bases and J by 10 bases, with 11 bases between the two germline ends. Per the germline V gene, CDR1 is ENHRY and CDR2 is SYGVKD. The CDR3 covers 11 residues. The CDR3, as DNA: TGTGCCATCACGGCGGGCCAAGAGCAGTTCTTC. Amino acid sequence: CAITAGQEQFF.